This T cell receptor (beta chain) was sequenced in a study of blood T cell repertoires in COVID-19. Study in general: The origin of the acute and convalescent COVID-19 samples was the United States, Italy and Spain. PBMCs, B-cell-depleted T cells, or T cells were the source of the cDNA or gDNA that made up the material.

Methods used by the authors: Amplifying reference gene primers gave estimates of nucleated cell counts. Profiling relied on immunoSEQ multiplex PCR, and the TCRdb table lists in-frame clones only, not all of them. From that table come the V and J calls and clone size; the DNA was used to work out D and trimming. This table has roughly 200,000 clones, around 80% appearing once. The CDR3 consists of 12 residues. Germline CDR1 and CDR2: SGHNT and YENEEA. Trimming removed 5 bases at V and 0 bases at J, with 5 bases between. The receptor was derived from a human donor in a cohort sampled during active COVID-19. Sequenced: peripheral blood. The chain combines TRBV11-3 with TRBJ2-7, with a tentative D call TRBD1 (5 bases). The CDR3 loop reads CASSDSSYEQYF. The CDR3 bases are TGTGCCAGCAGCGACAGCTCCTACGAGCAGTACTTC.